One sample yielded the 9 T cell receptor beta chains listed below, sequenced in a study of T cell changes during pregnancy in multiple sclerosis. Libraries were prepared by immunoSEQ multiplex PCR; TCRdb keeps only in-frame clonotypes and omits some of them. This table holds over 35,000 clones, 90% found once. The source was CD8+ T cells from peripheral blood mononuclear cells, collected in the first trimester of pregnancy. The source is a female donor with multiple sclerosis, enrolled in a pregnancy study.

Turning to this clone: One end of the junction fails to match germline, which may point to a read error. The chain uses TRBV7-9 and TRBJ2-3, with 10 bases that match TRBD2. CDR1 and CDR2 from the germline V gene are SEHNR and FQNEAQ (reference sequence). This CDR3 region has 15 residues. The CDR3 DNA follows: TGTGCCAGCAGCCTAGCGGGAGCGGGCACAGATACGCAGTATTTT. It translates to CASSLAGAGTDTQYF.

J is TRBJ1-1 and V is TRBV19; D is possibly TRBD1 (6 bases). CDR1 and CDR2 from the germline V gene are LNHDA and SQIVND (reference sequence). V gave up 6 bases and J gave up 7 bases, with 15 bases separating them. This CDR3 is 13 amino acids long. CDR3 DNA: TGTGCCAGTAGGGCTAGTGGGGGCAGTGAAGCTTTCTTT. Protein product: CASRASGGSEAFF.

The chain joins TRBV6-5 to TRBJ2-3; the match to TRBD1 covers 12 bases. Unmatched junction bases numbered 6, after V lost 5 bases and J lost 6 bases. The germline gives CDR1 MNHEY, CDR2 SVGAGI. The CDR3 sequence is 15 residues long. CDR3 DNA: TGTGCCAGCAGTCACGGGACAGGGGGCTCGGATACGCAGTATTTT. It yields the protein CASSHGTGGSDTQYF.

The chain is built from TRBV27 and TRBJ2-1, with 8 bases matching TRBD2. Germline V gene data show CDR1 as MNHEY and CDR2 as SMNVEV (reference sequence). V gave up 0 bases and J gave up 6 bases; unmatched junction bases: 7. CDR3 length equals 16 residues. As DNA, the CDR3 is TGTGCCAGCAGTTTATCGCCGGGACTAGTCACCAATGAGCAGTTCTTC. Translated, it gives CASSLSPGLVTNEQFF.

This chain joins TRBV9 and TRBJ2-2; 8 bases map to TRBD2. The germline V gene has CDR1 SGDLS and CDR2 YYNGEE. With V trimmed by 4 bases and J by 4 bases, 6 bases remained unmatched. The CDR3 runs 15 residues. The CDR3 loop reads CASSRGRRLTGELFF. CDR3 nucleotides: TGTGCCAGCAGCCGCGGGAGGAGACTCACCGGGGAGCTGTTTTTT. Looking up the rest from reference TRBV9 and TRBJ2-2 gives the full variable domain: DSGVTQTPKHLITATGQRVTLRCSPRSGDLSVYWYQQSLDQGLQFLIQYYNGEERAKGNILERFSAQQFPDLHSELNLSSLELGDSALYFCASSRGRRLTGELFFGEGSRLTVL.

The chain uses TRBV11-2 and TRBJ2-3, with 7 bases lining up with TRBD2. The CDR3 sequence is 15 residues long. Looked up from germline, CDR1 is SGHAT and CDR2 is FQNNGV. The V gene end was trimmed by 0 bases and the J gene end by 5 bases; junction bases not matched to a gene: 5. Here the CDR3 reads CASSLDGGSGDTQYF. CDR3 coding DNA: TGTGCCAGCAGCTTAGACGGGGGGTCTGGAGATACGCAGTATTTT.

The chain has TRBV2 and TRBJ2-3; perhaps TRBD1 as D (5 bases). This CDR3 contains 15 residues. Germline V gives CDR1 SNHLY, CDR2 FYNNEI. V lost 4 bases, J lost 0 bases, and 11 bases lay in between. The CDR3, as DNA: TGTGCCAGCAGTGGGGGCGAGATGAGCACAGATACGCAGTATTTT. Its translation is CASSGGEMSTDTQYF.

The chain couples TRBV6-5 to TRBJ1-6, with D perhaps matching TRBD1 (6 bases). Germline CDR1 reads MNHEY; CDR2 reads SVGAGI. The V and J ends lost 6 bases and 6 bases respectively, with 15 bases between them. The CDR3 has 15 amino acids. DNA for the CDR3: TGTGCCAGCAGCTTAACCACCAGGGGTAATTCACCCCTCCACTTT. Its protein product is CASSLTTRGNSPLHF.

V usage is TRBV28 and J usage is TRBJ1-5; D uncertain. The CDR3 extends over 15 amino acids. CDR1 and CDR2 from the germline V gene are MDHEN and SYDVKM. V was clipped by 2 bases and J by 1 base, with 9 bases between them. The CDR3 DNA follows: TGTGCCAGCAGTTTAACTGGGGAGAGCAATCAGCCCCAGCATTTT. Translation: CASSLTGESNQPQHF.